This TCR beta chain was recovered during a study of CD8+CD57+ T cells in acquired aplastic anemia (dated by TCRdb to about 2018). Some background on the complete study: On average, sorted CD4+ and CD8+ cells yielded 3.2 ug of extracted DNA, with a range of about 0.19 to 30 ug. For healthy donor samples, the average read count was approximately 10 million for CD4+ cells and 11 million to 13 million for CD8+ cells.

Including the terminal cysteine and phenylalanine, the CDR3 comprises 15 residues. Just CDR3 DNA is preserved here, 45 bases in frame from base 1. CDR1 is given as LNHNV and CDR2 as YYDKDF, both from the germline V gene (reference sequence). V is reduced by 8 bases and J by 4 bases, leaving a spacing of 19 bases between them. Study-level results and caveats: Between patients and healthy controls, no significant difference in CD8+ Simpson's diversity was found (P=0.060). Around 27 CD8+ CDR3 sequences were shared between patients and controls but appeared highly expressed in patients and within their immunodominant clones.

In this study, sorted CD4+ and CD8+ T cells from the blood of healthy subjects and of severe aplastic anemia patients had their TCR repertoires deep-sequenced. Ficoll-Paque density gradient centrifugation was used to isolate peripheral blood mononuclear cells. Before DNA extraction, CD4+ and CD8+ T cells were sorted by FACS or by magnetic beads. Of note for this clonotype: Its antigen specificity is not known. Base qualities were left out, and no much larger clone turns up one base away.

Genomic DNA was used as template for profiling of TCR beta VDJ combinations and CDR3 sequences. An Illumina HiSeq 2000 was the platform used for TCR repertoire sequencing. From the authors' description of their analysis: TRBV/TRBJ rearrangement plots, CDR3 size and DJ length profiles, and Simpson's diversity index were used to evaluate the repertoires. The immunodominant clone was defined as the most abundant DNA sequence in deep sequencing data. CDR3 amino acid sequences were checked for sharing between subjects and were compared against published repertoires and the VDJdb database. The public reads were reprocessed in TCRdb via fastp at Q25 and MiXCR, keeping in-frame beta chains. Duplicate CDR3 protein sequences are folded into a single record with the most common DNA and genes. TCRdb, rather than the study authors, made the V and J calls. The sample records 110,000 or so distinct CDR3 sequences, 40% to 65% of which are singletons. Under 35% of the sample rests with the top ten.

The sequence was obtained from a human donor in good health, serving as a control. The chain is encoded by TRBV15 joined to TRBJ2-3, with the D call tentatively TRBD1 or TRBD2, each fitting 5 bases. Sequencing was carried out using sorted CD4+, CD8+, or CD8+CD57+ T cells (not recorded which) from PBMCs. The nucleotide sequence is given as TGTGCCACCGAAGGGGAGCCCGGAGGCGCAGATACGCAGTATTTT. Its product reads: CATEGEPGGADTQYF.